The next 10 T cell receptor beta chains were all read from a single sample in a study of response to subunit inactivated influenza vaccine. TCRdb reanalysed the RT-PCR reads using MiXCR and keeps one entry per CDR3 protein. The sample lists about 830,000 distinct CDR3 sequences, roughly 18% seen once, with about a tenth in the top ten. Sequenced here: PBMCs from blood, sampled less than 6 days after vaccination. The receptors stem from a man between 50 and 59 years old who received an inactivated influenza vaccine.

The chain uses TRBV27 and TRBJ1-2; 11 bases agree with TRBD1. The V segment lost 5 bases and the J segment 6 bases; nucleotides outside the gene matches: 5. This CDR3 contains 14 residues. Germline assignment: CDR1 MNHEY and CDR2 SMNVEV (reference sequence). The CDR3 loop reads CASSLGTGGDGYTF. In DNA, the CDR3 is TGTGCCAGCAGTCTCGGGACAGGGGGAGATGGCTACACCTTC.

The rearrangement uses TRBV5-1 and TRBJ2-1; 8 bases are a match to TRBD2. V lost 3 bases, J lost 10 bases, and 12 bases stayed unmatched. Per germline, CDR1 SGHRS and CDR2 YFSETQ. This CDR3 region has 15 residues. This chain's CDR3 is CASSYSNGGAEEQFF. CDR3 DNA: TGCGCCAGCAGCTACTCGAACGGGGGGGCCGAAGAGCAGTTCTTC.

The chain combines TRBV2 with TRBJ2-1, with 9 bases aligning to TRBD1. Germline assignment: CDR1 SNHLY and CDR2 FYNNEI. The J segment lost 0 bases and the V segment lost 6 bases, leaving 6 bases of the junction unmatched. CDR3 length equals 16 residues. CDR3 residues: CASRRGQGTSYNEQFF. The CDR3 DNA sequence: TGTGCCAGCAGAAGGGGACAGGGAACCTCCTACAATGAGCAGTTCTTC.

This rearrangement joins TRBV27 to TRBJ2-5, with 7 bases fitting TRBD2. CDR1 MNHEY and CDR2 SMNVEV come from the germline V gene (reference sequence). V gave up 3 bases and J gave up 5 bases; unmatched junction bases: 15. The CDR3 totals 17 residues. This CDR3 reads CASSFLPNSGSGETQYF. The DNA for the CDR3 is TGTGCCAGCAGTTTTCTCCCTAATAGCGGGTCCGGGGAGACCCAGTACTTC.

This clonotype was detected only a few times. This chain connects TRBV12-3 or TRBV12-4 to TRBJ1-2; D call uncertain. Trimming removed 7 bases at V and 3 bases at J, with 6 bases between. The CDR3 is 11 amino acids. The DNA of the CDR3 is TGTGCCAGCACCCGGGACTATGGCTACACCTTC. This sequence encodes CASTRDYGYTF.

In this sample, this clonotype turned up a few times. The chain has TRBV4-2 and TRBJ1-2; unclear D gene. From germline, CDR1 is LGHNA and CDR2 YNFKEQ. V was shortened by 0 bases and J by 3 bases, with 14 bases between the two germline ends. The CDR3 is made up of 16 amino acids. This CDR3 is CASSQDASGNYYGYTF. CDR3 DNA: TGTGCCAGCAGCCAAGATGCTTCCGGGAACTACTATGGCTACACCTTC.

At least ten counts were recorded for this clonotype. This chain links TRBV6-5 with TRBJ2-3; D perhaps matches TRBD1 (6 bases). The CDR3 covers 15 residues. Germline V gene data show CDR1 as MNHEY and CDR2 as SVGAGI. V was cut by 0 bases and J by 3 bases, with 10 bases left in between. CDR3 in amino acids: CASSYSGGRTDTQYF. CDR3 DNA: TGTGCCAGCAGTTACTCTGGGGGCCGAACAGATACGCAGTATTTT.

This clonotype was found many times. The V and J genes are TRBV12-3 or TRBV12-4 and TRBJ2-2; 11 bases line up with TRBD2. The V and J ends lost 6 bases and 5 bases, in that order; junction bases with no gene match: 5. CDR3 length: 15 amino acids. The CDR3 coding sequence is TGTGCCAGCAGAATAGCGGGGGGGCGTACCGGGGAGCTGTTTTTT. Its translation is CASRIAGGRTGELFF.

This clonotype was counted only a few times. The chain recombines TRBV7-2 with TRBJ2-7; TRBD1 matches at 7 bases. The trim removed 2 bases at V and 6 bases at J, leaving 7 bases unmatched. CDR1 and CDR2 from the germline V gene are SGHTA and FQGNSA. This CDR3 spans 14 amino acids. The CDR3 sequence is CASSLLDRWSEQYF. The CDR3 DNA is TGTGCCAGCAGCTTATTGGACAGGTGGAGCGAGCAGTACTTC. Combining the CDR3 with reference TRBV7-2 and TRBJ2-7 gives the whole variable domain GAGVSQSPSNKVTEKGKDVELRCDPISGHTALYWYRQSLGQGLEFLIYFQGNSAPDKSGLPSDRFSAERTGGSVSTLTIQRTQQEDSAVYLCASSLLDRWSEQYFGPGTRLTVT.

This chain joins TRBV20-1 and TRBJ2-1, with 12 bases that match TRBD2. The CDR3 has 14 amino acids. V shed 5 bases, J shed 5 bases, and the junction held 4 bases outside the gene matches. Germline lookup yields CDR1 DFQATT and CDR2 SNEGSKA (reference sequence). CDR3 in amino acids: CSARLAGVNNEQFF. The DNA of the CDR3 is TGCAGTGCTCGACTAGCGGGAGTCAACAATGAGCAGTTCTTC.